This T cell receptor beta chain was found in a study of T cell responses to AZD1222 COVID-19 vaccine. General study findings and limits: With two AZD1222 doses given, Spike-specific TCR breadth and depth both rose. Among vaccine-associated CD4 TCRs, coverage spanned spike, with dominance at 160-218 and 743-854. Unmutated regions of variants are reportedly targeted by nearly half of spike-specific TCRs. Donors in the cohort were predominantly white British and more often female, and clonal diversity was possibly underestimated.

Trimming removed 5 bases from V and 5 bases from J, with 13 bases in between. The CDR3 has 13 residues. Germline loops: CDR1 SGHTA, CDR2 FQGTGA. Details on this clone: The antigen is unknown.

Profiling relied on immunoSEQ multiplex PCR, and the TCRdb table lists in-frame clones only, not all of them. The repertoire holds around 130,000 clones, with 89% as singletons. This chain connects TRBV7-3 to TRBJ2-7; D possibly matches TRBD1 or TRBD2 (5 bases each). The sample consisted of peripheral blood, taken 28 days after the second AZD1222 dose. The TCR was taken from an adult who received the AZD1222 COVID-19 vaccine. CDR3 DNA sequence: TGTGCCAGCAGCCCTCCAGGGAGCAACGAGCAGTACTTC. Translated: CASSPPGSNEQYF.